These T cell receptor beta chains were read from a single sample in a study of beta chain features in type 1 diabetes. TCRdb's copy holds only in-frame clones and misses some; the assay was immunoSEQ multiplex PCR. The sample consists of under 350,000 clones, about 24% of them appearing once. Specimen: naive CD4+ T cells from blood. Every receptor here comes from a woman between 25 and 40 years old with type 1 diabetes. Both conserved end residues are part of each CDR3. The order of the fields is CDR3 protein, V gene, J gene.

CDR3: CASSQGPQGTNEKLFF
V: TRBV4-2
J: TRBJ1-4

CDR3: CASSSSGSSPNEQFF
V: TRBV7-3
J: TRBJ2-1

CDR3: CASRSDSANYGYTF
V: TRBV2
J: TRBJ1-2

CDR3: CASSPDRDYGYTF
V: TRBV19
J: TRBJ1-2

CDR3: CASSLDQTLTYGYTF
V: TRBV5-1
J: TRBJ1-2

CDR3: CASSQDMGGSAFF
V: TRBV14
J: TRBJ1-1

CDR3: CASSLRSAVGSQEAFF
V: TRBV28
J: TRBJ1-1

CDR3: CASSPSGTLNQPQHF
V: TRBV4-1
J: TRBJ1-5

CDR3: CSVVGAGLDTQYF
V: TRBV29-1
J: TRBJ2-3

CDR3: CASSPGQFNTEAFF
V: TRBV5-1
J: TRBJ1-1

CDR3: CASSVGGVLGETQYF
V: TRBV9
J: TRBJ2-5

CDR3: CASARRTQYF
V: TRBV2
J: TRBJ2-5

CDR3: CASSYRTSGRYYNEQFF
V: TRBV7-2
J: TRBJ2-1

CDR3: CASRAGTSGVPQYF
V: TRBV11-2
J: TRBJ2-5

CDR3: CASSTQGGETQYF
V: TRBV25-1
J: TRBJ2-5

CDR3: CASSPPENYEQYF
V: TRBV18
J: TRBJ2-7

CDR3: CASSSPPTGYYEQYF
V: TRBV7-6
J: TRBJ2-7

CDR3: CASSVDRGTYEQYF
V: TRBV18
J: TRBJ2-7